Following are 26 T cell receptor beta chains from one sample sequenced in a study of tissue T cells after allogeneic stem cell transplantation. Assay used: immunoSEQ multiplex PCR; TCRdb lists only in-frame clones, some missing. The repertoire holds fewer than 1,500 clones, with more than 60% as singletons. The sequencing used bone marrow, collected at autopsy. Source of these receptors: a male patient aged 60 or older with steroid-refractory graft-versus-host disease after an allogeneic stem cell transplant. Some T cells may originate from the graft donor.

Concerning this clone itself: Other DNA sequences in the sample encode the same CDR3. The chain uses TRBV5-6 and TRBJ2-5, with 9 bases matching TRBD2. Germline V gene data show CDR1 as SGHDT and CDR2 as YYEEEE. The CDR3 is 15 residues long. After removal of 10 bases from V and 4 bases from J, the junction contained 14 bases not matched to a gene. CDR3 sequence (DNA): TGTGCCCGCCGGTTGGGGGCGGGGGGGGGAGAGACCCAGTACTTC. It translates to CARRLGAGGGETQYF.

The V gene is TRBV5-6, the J gene TRBJ1-1; no clear D. CDR1 SGHDT and CDR2 YYEEEE come from the germline V gene. This CDR3 has 13 amino acids. Trimming cost V 0 bases and J 2 bases, with 5 bases left between them. CDR3 amino acids: CASSLGGNTEAFF. In DNA form, the CDR3 reads TGTGCCAGCAGCTTGGGGGGTAACACTGAAGCTTTCTTT. The whole variable domain, filled in from reference TRBV5-6 and TRBJ1-1, reads DAGVTQSPTHLIKTRGQQVTLRCSPKSGHDTVSWYQQALGQGPQFIFQYYEEEERQRGNFPDRFSGHQFPNYSSELNVNALLLGDSALYLCASSLGGNTEAFFGQGTRLTVV.

CDR3 bases: TGTGCCAGCAGCCAAGATCGTGGACAGGGGGCAGGGGAGCTGTTTTTT. Amino acids: CASSQDRGQGAGELFF. The rearrangement uses TRBV4-2 and TRBJ2-2; 11 bases align to TRBD1. Germline values: CDR1 LGHNA, CDR2 YNFKEQ. Germline trimming cut 0 bases from V and 8 bases from J; bases unmatched to any gene: 5. CDR3 length: 16 residues.

V usage is TRBV9 and J usage is TRBJ2-1; 8 bases fit TRBD2. The CDR3 is 16 residues long. The germline gives CDR1 SGDLS, CDR2 YYNGEE. Trimming removed 4 bases from V and 10 bases from J; junction bases left unmatched: 16. The CDR3: CASSIDFGGTGGEQFF. The DNA for the CDR3 is TGTGCCAGCAGCATAGATTTCGGTGGGACGGGGGGGGAGCAGTTCTTC.

This rearrangement joins TRBV19 to TRBJ1-4, with no clear D. CDR1 LNHDA and CDR2 SQIVND come from the germline V gene (reference sequence). V shed 4 bases and J shed 11 bases, with 8 bases lying between them. The CDR3 has 11 amino acids. CDR3 DNA sequence: TGTGCCAGTAGTAGGGGAAGGAAACTGTTTTTT. Protein product: CASSRGRKLFF.

The J gene is TRBJ2-3, the V gene TRBV10-2; TRBD2 agrees at 12 bases. Trimming removed 7 bases from V and 2 bases from J; junction bases left unmatched: 7. Looked up from germline, CDR1 is WSHSY and CDR2 is SAAADI. This CDR3 comprises 16 residues. The CDR3, as DNA: TGCGCCAGCAACTCTGGACTAGCGGGGAACACAGATACGCAGTATTTT. This gives the protein CASNSGLAGNTDTQYF.

The J gene is TRBJ2-5, the V gene TRBV4-2, with a tentative D call TRBD2 (7 bases). Trimming left V 1 base short and J 5 bases short, with 11 bases between. The CDR3 length is 14 residues. Germline lookup yields CDR1 LGHNA and CDR2 YNFKEQ. In nucleotides, the CDR3 is TGTGCCAGCAGCCAAGTTGGGGGGGCGGAGACCCAGTACTTC. This codes for CASSQVGGAETQYF.

The rearrangement joins TRBV9 to TRBJ1-1; 7 nucleotides match TRBD1. V shed 0 bases and J 1 base; nucleotides not matched to a gene: 0. CDR3 length: 14 residues. From germline, CDR1 is SGDLS and CDR2 YYNGEE. The DNA of the CDR3 is TGTGCCAGCAGCGTAGAGGGGGCGAACACTGAAGCTTTCTTT. Its translation is CASSVEGANTEAFF.

This clone was counted only a few times. The chain recombines TRBV25-1 with TRBJ1-4, with D unclear. V was shortened by 4 bases and J by 8 bases, with 14 bases between the two germline ends. The germline gives CDR1 MGHDK, CDR2 SYGVNS. The length of the CDR3 is 14 residues. CDR3 loop: CASSAAWVEEKLFF. The CDR3, as DNA: TGTGCCAGCAGTGCGGCTTGGGTAGAGGAAAAACTGTTTTTT.

This clone counts as hyperexpanded. The chain links TRBV4-3 to TRBJ1-2, with a possible D match to TRBD1 (6 bases). Germline-derived CDR1 and CDR2 are LGHNA and YSLEER. The length of the CDR3 is 15 residues. V was pared by 0 bases and J by 4 bases, with 12 bases between. CDR3 sequence: CASSQEIQGTYGYTF. The DNA of the CDR3 is TGCGCCAGCAGCCAAGAGATCCAGGGGACCTATGGCTACACCTTC.

The chain links TRBV7-8 to TRBJ2-3; D is unresolved. The CDR3 totals 11 residues. Germline V gives CDR1 SGHVS, CDR2 FQNEAQ. V was pared by 3 bases and J by 6 bases, with 4 bases between. CDR3 DNA: TGTGCCAGCAGCTTTGGCGATACGCAGTATTTT. This codes for CASSFGDTQYF.

This clone was picked up a small number of times. A single base is all that separates this from a far larger clone, so a read error is likely. The sample contains more than one DNA sequence encoding this CDR3. The chain couples TRBV5-6 to TRBJ2-5; 8 bases are a match to TRBD2. The CDR3 runs 15 residues. The J segment lost 5 bases and the V segment lost 0 bases, leaving 6 bases of the junction unmatched. Germline V gene sequence: CDR1 SGHDT, CDR2 YYEEEE. For the CDR3, the DNA is TGTGCCAGCAGCTTGGTGGCCGGGGGGGGCGAGACCCAGTACTTC. Protein product: CASSLVAGGGETQYF.

A remark on this clone: This specimen includes other DNA sequences encoding the same CDR3. V gene TRBV5-6 combines with J gene TRBJ2-5; 8 nucleotides agree with TRBD2. This CDR3 region has 15 residues. V was pared by 10 bases and J by 4 bases, with 15 bases of the junction left unmatched. Germline CDR1 and CDR2: SGHDT and YYEEEE. CDR3: CACRLGAGGGETQYF. Here the CDR3 DNA reads TGTGCCTGCCGGTTGGGGGCCGGGGGGGGAGAGACCCAGTACTTC.

This clone was seen just once. This sequence joins TRBV4-3 and TRBJ2-5, with D possibly TRBD1 on 5 matching bases. Germline CDR1 LGHNA, CDR2 YSLEER. The ends were cut back, 1 base at V and 5 bases at J, with 8 bases in the middle. This CDR3 has 13 residues. DNA of the CDR3: TGCGCCAGCAGCCAAGTCTGGGGCGAGACCCAGTACTTC. This sequence encodes CASSQVWGETQYF.

This clone was seen just once. Here the CDR3 DNA reads TGTGCCAGCAGTTACGGGATCACCTTGTTTTTT. This translates into CASSYGITLFF. The genes are TRBV6-6 and TRBJ1-4; D ambiguous. Germline CDR1 is MNHNY and CDR2 is SVGAGI (reference sequence). V dropped 2 bases and J dropped 15 bases, with 10 bases sitting between them. The CDR3 has 11 amino acids.

By sample fraction, this clone is large (0.1 to 1%). V is TRBV19 and J is TRBJ2-7, with 7 nucleotides matching TRBD1. The length of the CDR3 is 14 residues. J gave up 1 base and V 5 bases, and 5 bases lay outside the gene matches. The germline CDR1 and CDR2 sequences are LNHDA and SQIVND (reference sequence). The DNA for the CDR3 is TGTGCCAGTAGTCCCGGGACAGCTTCCTACGAGCAGTACTTC. Translation gives CASSPGTASYEQYF.

This chain links TRBV7-9 with TRBJ2-1, with TRBD1 as a possible D gene (5 bases). The CDR3 totals 13 residues. Germline CDR1 and CDR2: SEHNR and FQNEAQ (reference sequence). V was shortened by 1 base and J by 6 bases, with 7 bases between the two germline ends. CDR3 in amino acids: CASSLVGANEQFF. Here the CDR3 DNA reads TGTGCCAGCAGCTTAGTTGGGGCCAATGAGCAGTTCTTC.

This chain connects TRBV9 to TRBJ1-6; a possible D gene is TRBD1 (5 bases). Germline-derived CDR1 and CDR2 are SGDLS and YYNGEE. Trimming shortened V by 4 bases and J by 4 bases, and 15 bases separated the two germline ends. This CDR3 has 16 residues. CDR3 sequence (DNA): TGTGCCAGCAGCCCGGCACCGGGGGGTTATAATTCACCCCTCCACTTT. Encoded protein: CASSPAPGGYNSPLHF.

This clone was seen more than once but under ten times. The rearrangement uses TRBV5-1 and TRBJ2-5, with D possibly being TRBD1 (6 bases). The V end was cut by 4 bases, the J end by 5 bases, with 12 bases between. Germline-derived CDR1 and CDR2 are SGHRS and YFSETQ. This CDR3 is 13 amino acids long. The CDR3: CASSKQGWETQYF. The CDR3 nucleotides read TGCGCCAGCAGCAAACAGGGCTGGGAGACCCAGTACTTC.

This chain links TRBV12-5 with TRBJ2-7; D not resolved. The germline gives CDR1 LGHNT, CDR2 FRNRAP. V gave up 1 base and J gave up 0 bases, with 22 bases separating them. This CDR3 spans 19 amino acids. CDR3 bases: TGTGCTAGTGGTTTGGAATTTTTGGGGTATCCCGAAGACTCCTACGAGCAGTACTTC. As protein: CASGLEFLGYPEDSYEQYF.

V gene TRBV12-3 or TRBV12-4 combines with J gene TRBJ1-4; D gene ambiguous. The CDR3 is made up of 12 amino acids. V lost 2 bases and J lost 9, with 7 bases in between. The CDR3 nucleotides read TGTGCCAGCAGTTTACCCAACAAAAAACTGTTTTTT. It codes for CASSLPNKKLFF.

This clone came up once. This chain links TRBV15 with TRBJ1-5; no reliable D call. This CDR3 has 15 amino acids. Germline CDR1 is LNHNV and CDR2 is YYDKDF (reference sequence). V lost 0 bases, J lost 7 bases, and 13 bases lay in between. DNA for the CDR3: TGTGCCACCAGCAGAGATACAAGGACGGGCCAGCCCCAGCATTTT. This encodes CATSRDTRTGQPQHF.

A note on this clone: This likely reflects a read error, since a far larger clone is one base away. This sample includes further DNA sequences coding for the same CDR3. This rearrangement joins TRBV5-6 to TRBJ2-5; TRBD2 matches at 8 bases. The CDR3 loop spans 15 amino acids. The V gene's germline CDR1 is SGHDT and CDR2 YYEEEE. This chain's CDR3 is CARSWGAGGGETQYF. CDR3 nucleotide sequence: TGCGCCCGCAGCTGGGGGGCCGGGGGGGGAGAGACCCAGTACTTC.

The rearrangement joins TRBV5-4 to TRBJ2-2, with TRBD1 matching 7 bases. The CDR3 covers 15 residues. The J segment lost 4 bases and the V segment lost 4 bases, leaving 7 bases of the junction unmatched. Germline V gene lookup returns CDR1 SGHNT and CDR2 YYREEE (reference sequence). CDR3 nucleotide sequence: TGTGCCAGCAGCCAACAGGGGAGAACCACCGGGGAGCTGTTTTTT. Residues: CASSQQGRTTGELFF.

The chain carries TRBV11-2 and TRBJ2-5, with D possibly called TRBD1 or TRBD2 (5 bases each). Germline-derived CDR1 and CDR2 are SGHAT and FQNNGV. This CDR3 contains 14 residues. The V end was cut by 5 bases, the J end by 5 bases, with 15 bases between. The CDR3 loop reads CASSPPGRWETQYF. The CDR3 nucleotides are TGTGCCAGCAGCCCCCCAGGGAGATGGGAGACCCAGTACTTC.

The chain recombines TRBV2 with TRBJ2-3; 9 positions match TRBD2. CDR3 size: 15 residues. The germline gives CDR1 SNHLY, CDR2 FYNNEI. V was clipped by 4 bases and J by 3 bases; unmatched bases: 5. The CDR3 sequence: CASSAGTSSTDTQYF. The DNA for the CDR3 is TGTGCCAGCAGTGCCGGGACTAGCTCGACAGATACGCAGTATTTT. The whole variable domain, filled in from reference TRBV2 and TRBJ2-3, reads EPEVTQTPSHQVTQMGQEVILRCVPISNHLYFYWYRQILGQKVEFLVSFYNNEISEKSEIFDDQFSVERPDGSNFTLKIRSTKLEDSAMYFCASSAGTSSTDTQYFGPGTRLTVL.